Below are 24 T cell receptor beta chains sequenced from a single sample in a study of STAT5B mutations in CD4+ large granular lymphocyte leukemia (dated by TCRdb to between 2021 and 2024). The receptor library was made with the immunoSEQ multiplex PCR assay. TCRdb re-hosts the immuneACCESS table, in-frame sequences only. Its copies lack some clones; in the studies checked, an unresolved V gene accounts for under half of them, and the cause for the rest is not known. Within this sample are some 21,000 clones, with around three quarters of them counted one time only. The biggest ten clones account for roughly 0.4% of the sample. The sequencing sample was made of CD4+ T cells from blood buffy coats. These TCRs come from a human donor in good health.

This clone has a single count. One junction end does not reproduce the germline sequence, and a read error may be involved. The rearrangement joins TRBV6-1 to TRBJ2-7, with 7 bases fitting TRBD1. Germline loops: CDR1 MNHNS, CDR2 SASEGT. The CDR3 runs to 14 residues. CDR3 DNA: TGTGCCAGCAGGGAAGGGACAGCCTATTACGAGCAGTACTTC. Translated, it gives CASREGTAYYEQYF.

The chain links TRBV5-4 to TRBJ1-2, with a weak D call TRBD1 (5 bases). Germline V CDR1 and CDR2: SGHNT, YYREEE (reference sequence). The CDR3 contains 14 residues. V was shortened by 9 bases and J by 2 bases, with 17 bases between the two germline ends. The chain's CDR3 is CATNRAGGNYGYTF. The CDR3 DNA sequence: TGTGCCACCAACCGGGCGGGGGGAAACTATGGCTACACCTTC.

The chain recombines TRBV11-3 with TRBJ2-2; D not certain. CDR1 and CDR2 from the germline V gene are SGHNT and YENEEA. The CDR3 sequence is 13 residues long. V lost 5 bases and J 4 bases, leaving 8 bases between the germline ends. The CDR3 loop reads CASSASGTGELFF. The CDR3 bases are TGTGCCAGCAGCGCCTCGGGCACCGGGGAGCTGTTTTTT.

This clone was seen a handful of times. This chain links TRBV6-5 with TRBJ2-7, with TRBD2 as a possible D gene (6 bases). Looked up from germline, CDR1 is MNHEY and CDR2 is SVGAGI. This CDR3 has 16 amino acids. Trimming shortened V by 0 bases and J by 0 bases, and 12 bases separated the two germline ends. DNA of the CDR3: TGTGCCAGCAGTTACTCGGGTGGGGGGTTCTCCTACGAGCAGTACTTC. Its protein product is CASSYSGGGFSYEQYF.

This clone was counted between two and nine times. The chain combines TRBV11-3 with TRBJ2-1; D is unclear. The CDR3 has 13 amino acids. Germline V gene lookup returns CDR1 SGHNT and CDR2 YENEEA. V was trimmed by 1 base and J by 6 bases, leaving 7 bases between them. The CDR3: CASSLVGLNEQFF. The DNA for the CDR3 is TGTGCCAGCAGCTTAGTTGGGCTCAATGAGCAGTTCTTC.

The J gene is TRBJ1-1, the V gene TRBV4-1, with D unresolved. Trimming left V 0 bases short and J 2 bases short, with 10 bases between. There are 15 residues in the CDR3. Germline CDR1 reads MGHRA; CDR2 reads YSYEKL. The CDR3 nucleotides are TGCGCCAGCAGCCAAGAAGGGCAGATTAACACTGAAGCTTTCTTT. Its protein product is CASSQEGQINTEAFF.

The chain combines TRBV7-8 with TRBJ2-1; 10 nucleotides align to TRBD2. The CDR3 contains 14 residues. Germline CDR1 is SGHVS and CDR2 is FQNEAQ. V was clipped by 8 bases and J by 9 bases; unmatched bases: 10. The CDR3 spells CASSPGLAIGEQFF. As DNA, the CDR3 is TGTGCCAGCTCCCCGGGACTAGCGATAGGTGAGCAGTTCTTC.

The chain combines TRBV11-2 with TRBJ2-7; 14 bases are a match to TRBD2. This CDR3 has 16 amino acids. With 4 bases clipped from V and 1 base from J, the junction kept 3 bases outside the gene matches. The V gene's germline CDR1 is SGHAT and CDR2 FQNNGV. The CDR3 loop is CASSYRLAGGSYEQYF. As DNA, the CDR3 is TGTGCCAGCAGCTATCGACTAGCGGGAGGGTCCTACGAGCAGTACTTC. The complete variable domain, with remaining parts taken from reference TRBV11-2 and TRBJ2-7, reads EAGVAQSPRYKIIEKRQSVAFWCNPISGHATLYWYQQILGQGPKLLIQFQNNGVVDDSQLPKDRFSAERLKGVDSTLKIQPAKLEDSAVYLCASSYRLAGGSYEQYFGPGTRLTVT.

CDR3 DNA sequence: TGTGCCAGCAGTTTCCCCCCAGGGGGCTTCTATAATTCACCCCTCCACTTT. It is translated as CASSFPPGGFYNSPLHF. The rearrangement uses TRBV28 and TRBJ1-6, with TRBD1 matching 8 bases. Germline V CDR1 and CDR2: MDHEN, SYDVKM. The trim removed 3 bases at V and 3 bases at J, leaving 7 bases unmatched. This CDR3 is 17 amino acids long.

This chain uses TRBV10-1 with TRBJ2-5; D tentatively fits TRBD1 or TRBD2 (5 bases each). This CDR3 region has 18 residues. The V end lost 6 bases, the J end lost 5 bases, and 28 bases lay between the germline ends. Germline CDR1 is WNHNN and CDR2 is SYGVQD (reference sequence). The CDR3 protein is CASSEYIATGTPGETQYF. The CDR3 DNA follows: TGCGCCAGCAGCGAATACATAGCTACCGGGACCCCGGGGGAGACCCAGTACTTC.

The rearrangement joins TRBV5-4 to TRBJ1-3; 7 bases are shared with TRBD1. Germline CDR1 is SGHNT and CDR2 is YYREEE (reference sequence). V dropped 4 bases and J dropped 0; count of bases not matched to a gene: 7. The CDR3 is made up of 16 amino acids. CDR3 amino acids: CASSVDRPSSGNTIYF. The CDR3, as DNA: TGTGCCAGCAGCGTGGACAGGCCAAGCTCTGGAAACACCATATATTTT.

V gene TRBV5-1 combines with J gene TRBJ1-1; D is ambiguous. The CDR3 spans 13 residues. Germline values: CDR1 SGHRS, CDR2 YFSETQ. With 5 bases removed from V and 4 bases from J, the gap between germline ends came to 12 bases. The CDR3 region has the DNA TGCGCCAGCAGTAGGGAGGATGGCACTGAAGCTTTCTTT. Encoded protein: CASSREDGTEAFF.

This rearrangement joins TRBV25-1 to TRBJ2-1; D perhaps matches TRBD1 (6 bases). The CDR3 consists of 14 residues. Trimming took 6 bases from V and 1 from J, leaving 10 bases between them. CDR1 is MGHDK and CDR2 is SYGVNS in the germline V gene. The CDR3 DNA follows: TGTGCCAGCAGACAGGGTTTTTCCTACAATGAGCAGTTCTTC. As protein: CASRQGFSYNEQFF.

The rearrangement uses TRBV5-1 and TRBJ1-1, with a tentative D call TRBD1 (6 bases). The V gene lost 1 base and the J gene lost 1 base, with 14 bases spanning the gap. The CDR3 spans 16 residues. The germline gives CDR1 SGHRS, CDR2 YFSETQ. The CDR3 sequence: CASSLWRGERNTEAFF. The CDR3 DNA sequence: TGCGCCAGCAGCTTGTGGAGGGGGGAGAGGAACACTGAAGCTTTCTTT.

The genes are TRBV11-2 and TRBJ1-2; no firm D call. This CDR3 comprises 14 residues. CDR1 and CDR2 (germline): SGHAT, FQNNGV. The ends were cut back, 2 bases at V and 5 bases at J, with 12 bases in the middle. CDR3 DNA: TGTGCCAGCAGCTTAAATACAGACCCTTATGGCTACACCTTC. Encoded protein: CASSLNTDPYGYTF.

The chain combines TRBV19 with TRBJ2-1; maybe TRBD1 (8 bases). The length of the CDR3 is 15 residues. The germline gives CDR1 LNHDA, CDR2 SQIVND (reference sequence). Trimming removed 4 bases at V and 4 bases at J, with 14 bases between. As DNA, the CDR3 is TGTGCCAGTAGTAATACAGGGGGGGCATACAATGAGCAGTTCTTC. Residues: CASSNTGGAYNEQFF.

There are a few counts of this clone. The genes are TRBV30 and TRBJ1-5, with 8 bases matching TRBD1. J was trimmed by 8 bases and V by 1 base; bases with no gene match: 7. The germline CDR1 and CDR2 sequences are GTSNPN and SVGIG (reference sequence). The CDR3 extends over 14 amino acids. CDR3 DNA: TGTGCCTGGAGTGATGGACAGGGTAGTGAGCCCCAGCATTTT. It specifies CAWSDGQGSEPQHF.

V gene TRBV6-6 combines with J gene TRBJ2-7, with D perhaps TRBD1 (5 bases). CDR1 is MNHNY and CDR2 is SVGAGI in the germline V gene (reference sequence). V was trimmed by 4 bases and J by 0 bases, leaving 10 bases between them. The CDR3 consists of 14 residues. The CDR3 is CASSFQTDSYEQYF. The DNA for the CDR3 is TGTGCCAGCAGTTTCCAGACAGACTCCTACGAGCAGTACTTC.

In its sample, this clone was seen once. The chain uses TRBV18 and TRBJ1-1; D gene unclear. Deletions cut 6 bases from V and 2 bases from J, with 10 bases between. The CDR3 totals 13 residues. Germline-derived CDR1 and CDR2 are KGHSH and LQKENI. The CDR3 sequence: CASSPVSNTEAFF. The CDR3 region has the DNA TGTGCCAGCTCCCCAGTGAGTAACACTGAAGCTTTCTTT.

J is TRBJ2-2 and V is TRBV11-2, with D unclear. V gave up 5 bases and J gave up 9 bases, with 10 bases separating them. This CDR3 has 12 residues. Per the germline V gene, CDR1 is SGHAT and CDR2 is FQNNGV. In DNA form, the CDR3 reads TGTGCCAGCAGCGTTCACCGCCGGGAGCTGTTTTTT. It encodes CASSVHRRELFF.

This clone has a handful of counts. The V gene is TRBV5-1, the J gene TRBJ2-7; 9 bases match TRBD1. From germline, CDR1 is SGHRS and CDR2 YFSETQ. This CDR3 has 14 amino acids. V gave up 5 bases and J gave up 3 bases; unmatched junction bases: 6. CDR3 sequence reads: CASRYRDRDYEQYF. CDR3 nucleotide sequence: TGCGCCAGCAGATACCGGGACAGGGACTACGAGCAGTACTTC.

The chain couples TRBV7-8 to TRBJ1-1; D uncertain. CDR1 SGHVS and CDR2 FQNEAQ come from the germline V gene. Deletions cut 5 bases from V and 2 bases from J, with 9 bases between. CDR3 length: 13 residues. CDR3 DNA: TGTGCCAGCAGCGTCAGGCGTAACACTGAAGCTTTCTTT. Protein sequence: CASSVRRNTEAFF.

The rearrangement joins TRBV2 to TRBJ2-3; D might be TRBD2 (5 bases). V gave up 7 bases and J gave up 9 bases, with 17 bases separating them. CDR1 and CDR2 from the germline V gene are SNHLY and FYNNEI. The CDR3 contains 13 residues. The CDR3 sequence is CASTRAREGTQYF. CDR3 nucleotide sequence: TGTGCCAGCACCCGGGCCCGAGAGGGCACGCAGTATTTT.

The rearrangement uses TRBV7-6 and TRBJ2-5; TRBD1 matches 8 bases. The V and J ends lost 5 bases and 5 bases, in that order; junction bases with no gene match: 10. This CDR3 spans 15 amino acids. Germline loops: CDR1 SGHVS, CDR2 FNYEAQ. The CDR3 here is CASSLNQGARETQYF. CDR3 in DNA: TGTGCCAGCAGCCTAAACCAGGGGGCCCGGGAGACCCAGTACTTC.